This T cell receptor (beta chain) was documented in a study of response to subunit inactivated influenza vaccine. TCRdb independently ran MiXCR on the RT-PCR reads; one entry per CDR3 protein. The sample consists of roughly 570,000 distinct CDR3 sequences, approximately 15% of them appearing once. This clonotype occurred a few times. V dropped 0 bases and J dropped 7 bases, with 10 bases sitting between them. CDR1 DFQATT and CDR2 SNEGSKA come from the germline V gene (reference sequence). This CDR3 has 14 amino acids. This clonotype originated in a man aged 50 or older who received an inactivated influenza vaccine. The sample consisted of PBMCs from blood, taken approximately 12 days after vaccination. The rearrangement links TRBV20-1 to TRBJ1-6; a weak D match, TRBD1 (6 bases). The CDR3 nucleotides read TGCAGTGCTAGAGACCCCGGACAGAATTCACCCCTCCACTTT. This encodes CSARDPGQNSPLHF.